This T cell receptor beta chain appears in the sequencing data of a study of early T cells in non-severe SARS-CoV-2 infection. Individual cDNA molecules received unique molecular identifiers during library preparation. TCRdb analysed the 5' RACE reads with MiXCR anew, one entry per CDR3 protein. The table shows roughly 77,000 distinct CDR3 sequences, with about 12% occurring only once. J gave up 2 bases and V 1 base, and 3 bases lay outside the gene matches. The germline V gene has CDR1 DFQATT and CDR2 SNEGSKA (reference sequence). The CDR3 is made up of 14 amino acids. Study-level points and caveats: VDJdb-based matching was biased toward anti-spike CD8 responses and missed private and CD4 specificities.

About this clonotype: The antigen is undetermined.

The source material was whole blood. The chain joins TRBV20-1 to TRBJ2-7; 9 bases align to TRBD1. The receptor's source is an adult who was a healthcare worker with PCR-confirmed SARS-CoV-2 infection or an uninfected control (not recorded which). The CDR3 sequence is CSARADRGTYEQYF. The CDR3 bases are TGCAGTGCTAGAGCTGACAGGGGGACCTACGAGCAGTACTTC.